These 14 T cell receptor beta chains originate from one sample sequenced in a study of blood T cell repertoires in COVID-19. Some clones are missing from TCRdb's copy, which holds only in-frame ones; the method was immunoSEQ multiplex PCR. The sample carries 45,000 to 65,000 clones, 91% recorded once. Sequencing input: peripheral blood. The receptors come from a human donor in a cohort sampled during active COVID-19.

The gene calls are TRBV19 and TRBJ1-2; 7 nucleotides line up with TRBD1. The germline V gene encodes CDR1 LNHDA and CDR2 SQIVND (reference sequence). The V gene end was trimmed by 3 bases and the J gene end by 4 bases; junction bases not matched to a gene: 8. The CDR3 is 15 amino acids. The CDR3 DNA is TGTGCCAGTAGTATGACGGGGCAGGGGGGCTATGGCTACACCTTC. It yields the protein CASSMTGQGGYGYTF.

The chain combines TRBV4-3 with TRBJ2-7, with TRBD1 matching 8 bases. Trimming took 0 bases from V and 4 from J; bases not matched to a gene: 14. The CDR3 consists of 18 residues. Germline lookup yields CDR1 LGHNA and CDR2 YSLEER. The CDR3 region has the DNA TGCGCCAGCAGCCAAGAAAGAACCGACAGGGGAAAGTTTTACGAGCAGTACTTC. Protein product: CASSQERTDRGKFYEQYF.

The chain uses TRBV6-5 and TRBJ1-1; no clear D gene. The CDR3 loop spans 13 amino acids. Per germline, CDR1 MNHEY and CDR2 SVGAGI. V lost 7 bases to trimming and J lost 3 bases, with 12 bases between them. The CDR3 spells CASNLPGYTEAFF. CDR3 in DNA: TGTGCCAGCAATCTACCAGGATACACTGAAGCTTTCTTT.

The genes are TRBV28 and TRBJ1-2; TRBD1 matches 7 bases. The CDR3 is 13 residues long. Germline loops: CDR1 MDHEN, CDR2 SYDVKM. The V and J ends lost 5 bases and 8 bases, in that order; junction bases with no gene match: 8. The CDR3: CASSLRQGGGYTF. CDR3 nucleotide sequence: TGTGCCAGCAGTCTACGACAGGGCGGAGGCTACACCTTC.

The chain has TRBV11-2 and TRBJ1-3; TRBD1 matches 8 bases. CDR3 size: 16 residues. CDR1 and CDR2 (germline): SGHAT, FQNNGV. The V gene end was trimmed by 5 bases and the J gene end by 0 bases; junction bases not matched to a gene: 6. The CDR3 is CASSLTGGTSGNTIYF. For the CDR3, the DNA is TGTGCCAGCAGCCTCACAGGGGGAACCTCTGGAAACACCATATATTTT.

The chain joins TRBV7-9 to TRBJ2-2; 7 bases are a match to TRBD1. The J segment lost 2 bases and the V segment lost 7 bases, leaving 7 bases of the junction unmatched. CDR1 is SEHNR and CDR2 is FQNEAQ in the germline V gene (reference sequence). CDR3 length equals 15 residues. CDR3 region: CASTAGTANTGELFF. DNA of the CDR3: TGTGCCAGCACCGCCGGGACAGCAAACACCGGGGAGCTGTTTTTT.

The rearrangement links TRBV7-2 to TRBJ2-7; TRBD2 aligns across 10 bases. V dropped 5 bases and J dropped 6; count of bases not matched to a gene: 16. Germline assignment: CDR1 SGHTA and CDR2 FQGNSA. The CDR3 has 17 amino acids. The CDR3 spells CASSPYLAGETEIEQYF. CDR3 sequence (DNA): TGTGCCAGCAGCCCATACCTAGCGGGGGAGACCGAGATCGAGCAGTACTTC.

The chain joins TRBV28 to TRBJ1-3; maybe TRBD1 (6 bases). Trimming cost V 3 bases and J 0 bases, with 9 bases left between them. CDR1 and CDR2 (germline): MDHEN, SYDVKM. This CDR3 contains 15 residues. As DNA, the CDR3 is TGTGCCAGCAGTTTGACAGGAGCCTCTGGAAACACCATATATTTT. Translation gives CASSLTGASGNTIYF.

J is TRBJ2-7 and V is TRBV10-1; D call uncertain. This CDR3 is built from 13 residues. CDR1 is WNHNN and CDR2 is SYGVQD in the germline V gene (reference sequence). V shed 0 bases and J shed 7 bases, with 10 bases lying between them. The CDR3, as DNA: TGCGCCAGCAGTGAGTCGGGTCGGCGGGAGCAGTACTTC. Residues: CASSESGRREQYF.

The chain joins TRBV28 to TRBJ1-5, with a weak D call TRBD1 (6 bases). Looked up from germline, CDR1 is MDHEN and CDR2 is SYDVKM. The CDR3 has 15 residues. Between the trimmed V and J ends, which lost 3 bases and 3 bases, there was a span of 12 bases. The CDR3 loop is CASSFTTGYNQPQHF. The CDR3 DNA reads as TGTGCCAGCAGTTTCACCACAGGGTACAATCAGCCCCAGCATTTT.

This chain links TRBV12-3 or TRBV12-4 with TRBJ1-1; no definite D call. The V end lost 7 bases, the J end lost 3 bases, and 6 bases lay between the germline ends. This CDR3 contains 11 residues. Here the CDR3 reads CASISDTEAFF. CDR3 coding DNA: TGTGCCAGCATTTCCGACACTGAAGCTTTCTTT.

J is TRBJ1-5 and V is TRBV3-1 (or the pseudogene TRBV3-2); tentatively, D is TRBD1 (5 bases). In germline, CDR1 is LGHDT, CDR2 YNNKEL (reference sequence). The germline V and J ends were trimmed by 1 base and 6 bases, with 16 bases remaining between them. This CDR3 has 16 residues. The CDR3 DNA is TGTGCCAGCAGCCAAGGCGGATCAGGGCCCGGTCAGCCCCAGCATTTT. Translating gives CASSQGGSGPGQPQHF.

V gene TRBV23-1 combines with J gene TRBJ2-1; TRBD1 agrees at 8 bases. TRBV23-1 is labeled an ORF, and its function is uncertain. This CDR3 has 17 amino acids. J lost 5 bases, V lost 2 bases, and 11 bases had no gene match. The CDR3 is CASSQAALTGDDNEQFF. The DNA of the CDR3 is TGCGCCAGCAGTCAAGCAGCTTTGACAGGGGACGACAATGAGCAGTTCTTC.

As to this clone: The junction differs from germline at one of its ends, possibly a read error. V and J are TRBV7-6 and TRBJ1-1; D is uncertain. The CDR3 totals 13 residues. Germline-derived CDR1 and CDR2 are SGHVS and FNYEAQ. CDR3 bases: TGTGCCGGCAGCGTCGGACTGGGTACTGAAGCTTTCTTT. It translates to CAGSVGLGTEAFF.